This T cell receptor beta chain is from a study of glioma-infiltrating T cells after dendritic cell vaccination (dated by TCRdb to about 2016). Concerning the study at large: The cohort comprised around 15 glioblastoma patients from Phase I and II dendritic cell vaccination trials, 9 newly diagnosed and 6 with recurrent disease. Between about 2002 and 2013, the patients were given dendritic cell vaccination pulsed with autologous tumor lysate. To make the vaccine, monocyte-derived dendritic cells were cultured for about seven days with IL-4 and GM-CSF and then pulsed overnight with autologous tumor lysate. Each patient was given three intradermal dendritic cell vaccine injections, spaced two weeks apart, in the arm below the axilla. In glioblastoma patients vaccinated with dendritic cells, deep sequencing of TCR beta CDR3 regions served to measure tumor-infiltrating lymphocyte content and to compare repertoires between tumor and blood. Survival after dendritic cell vaccination was correlated with TCR sequencing metrics, such as TIL content and the overlap between tumor and blood repertoires. The paper's findings and limits, for the study overall: The cohort was small and heterogeneous, and full blood and tumor sets were available for few patients, with initial-recurrent tumor pairs available for even fewer patients. The three-group TCR overlap response model was described as speculative and requiring prospective validation. TCR clonality showed no direct relationship with survival, which suggests that a diverse polyclonal response may be important. After dendritic cell vaccination, a higher estimated pretreatment TIL content predicted longer time to progression and longer overall survival.

To be selected, patients needed enough residual fresh-frozen tumor tissue and more than two years of available survival data. Molecular status otherwise varied across the glioblastoma patients, but none of them carried an isocitrate dehydrogenase mutation. PBMC collection took place before vaccination, two weeks after the third vaccination, and at tumor progression if progression occurred. The Qiagen DNeasy Blood extraction Kit was used for extraction of genomic DNA. The germline V gene specifies LGHNA as CDR1 and YNFKEQ as CDR2. Counted from cysteine to phenylalanine, this CDR3 has 14 amino acids. Only the CDR3 DNA is retained, 42 bases long and in frame from the first base. Trimming removed 5 bases from V and 11 bases from J, leaving 21 bases between the germline ends. With respect to this clone: The antigen this receptor binds is unknown. No base qualities exist here, and no much larger clone lies one base off it.

The immunoSEQ assay amplified TCRB CDR3 regions from roughly 2.1 micrograms of genomic DNA, or from all available DNA when less than that amount was available. The multiplex PCR employed 60 forward primers targeting TCR V beta segments and 13 reverse primers targeting J beta segments. To estimate reads per starting template, synthetic control templates were spiked into each sample at limiting dilution. The Illumina HiSeq System generated 87 bp sequencing reads. The original pipeline was this. PCR and sequencing errors were removed by a nearest neighbor algorithm that merged closely related sequences. TCR overlap was measured as the percentage of unique tumor TCR beta sequences that were also present in the peripheral blood of the same patient. TCRdb took over this immuneACCESS table, retaining in-frame rearrangements with V and J assigned. Such tables are incomplete; in checked studies, under half of the missing clones stem from an unresolved V gene, and the remainder is unexplained. D and trimming were read from the DNA, whereas the V and J calls and clone size are those reported in that table. Recorded for this sample are 55,000 to 75,000 clones; 81% of them occurred a single time. Under 8% of the sample rests with the top ten.

The rearrangement joined TRBV4-2 to TRBJ1-1, and the D gene may be TRBD1, 5 bases matching. Material: blood, obtained before dendritic cell vaccination. This TCR was sampled from a human donor with glioblastoma. The CDR3 corresponds to CASSLAQHRQTAFF. The nucleotides are TGTGCCAGCAGCTTGGCTCAGCACCGACAGACTGCTTTCTTT.